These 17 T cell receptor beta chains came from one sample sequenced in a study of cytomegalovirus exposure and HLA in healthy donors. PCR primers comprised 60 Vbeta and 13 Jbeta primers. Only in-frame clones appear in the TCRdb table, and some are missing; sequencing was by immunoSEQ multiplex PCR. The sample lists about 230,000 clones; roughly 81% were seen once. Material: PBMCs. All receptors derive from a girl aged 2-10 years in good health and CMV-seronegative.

The CDR3 region is CASSLSGWGAGNTIYF. CDR3 nucleotide sequence: TGTGCCAGCAGTTTATCGGGATGGGGGGCTGGAAACACCATATATTTT. The chain combines TRBV27 with TRBJ1-3, with D maybe TRBD1 (5 bases). This CDR3 has 16 amino acids. V lost 0 bases, J lost 2 bases, and 11 bases lay in between. Germline assignment: CDR1 MNHEY and CDR2 SMNVEV (reference sequence).

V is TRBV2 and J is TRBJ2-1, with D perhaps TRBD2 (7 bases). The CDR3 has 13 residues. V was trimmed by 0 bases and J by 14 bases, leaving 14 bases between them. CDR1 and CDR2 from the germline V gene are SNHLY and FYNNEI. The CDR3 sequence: CASSEAGGLGEFF. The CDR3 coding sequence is TGTGCCAGCAGTGAAGCGGGGGGGCTCGGGGAGTTCTTC.

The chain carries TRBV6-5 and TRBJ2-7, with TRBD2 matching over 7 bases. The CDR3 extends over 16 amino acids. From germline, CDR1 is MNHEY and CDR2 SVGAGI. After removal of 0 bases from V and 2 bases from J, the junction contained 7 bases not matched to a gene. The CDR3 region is CASSYSIGGGPYEQYF. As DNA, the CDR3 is TGTGCCAGCAGTTACTCGATTGGGGGGGGTCCCTACGAGCAGTACTTC.

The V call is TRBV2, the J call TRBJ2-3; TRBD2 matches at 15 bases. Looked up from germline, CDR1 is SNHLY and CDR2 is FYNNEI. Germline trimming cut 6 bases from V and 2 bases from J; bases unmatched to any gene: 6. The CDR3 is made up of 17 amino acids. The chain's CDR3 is CASRAGLAGGYTDTQYF. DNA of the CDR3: TGTGCCAGCAGGGCGGGACTAGCGGGGGGATACACAGATACGCAGTATTTT.

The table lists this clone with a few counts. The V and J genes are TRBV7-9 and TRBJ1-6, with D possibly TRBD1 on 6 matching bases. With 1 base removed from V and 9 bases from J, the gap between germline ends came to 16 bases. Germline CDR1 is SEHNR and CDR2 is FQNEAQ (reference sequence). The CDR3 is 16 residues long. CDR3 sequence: CASSLVGGPLTSPLHF. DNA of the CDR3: TGTGCCAGCAGCTTAGTAGGGGGACCACTTACTTCACCCCTCCACTTT.

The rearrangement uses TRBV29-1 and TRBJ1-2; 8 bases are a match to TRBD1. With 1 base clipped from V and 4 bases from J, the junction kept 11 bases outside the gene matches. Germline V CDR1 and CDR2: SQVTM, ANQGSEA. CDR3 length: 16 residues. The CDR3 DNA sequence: TGCAGCGTTGAAGTCCAGGGACAGGAGCCCTTCTATGGCTACACCTTC. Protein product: CSVEVQGQEPFYGYTF.

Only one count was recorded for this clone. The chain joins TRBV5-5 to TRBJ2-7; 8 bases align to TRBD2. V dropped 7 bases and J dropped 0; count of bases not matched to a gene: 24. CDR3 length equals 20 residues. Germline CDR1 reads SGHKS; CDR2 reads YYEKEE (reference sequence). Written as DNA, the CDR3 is TGTGCCAGCGGACCGGGACGCGGGGCTAGCGGGTACTATTCCTCCTACGAGCAGTACTTC. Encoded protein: CASGPGRGASGYYSSYEQYF. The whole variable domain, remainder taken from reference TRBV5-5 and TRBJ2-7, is DAGVTQSPTHLIKTRGQQVTLRCSPISGHKSVSWYQQVLGQGPQFIFQYYEKEERGRGNFPDRFSARQFPNYSSELNVNALLLGDSALYLCASGPGRGASGYYSSYEQYFGPGTRLTVT.

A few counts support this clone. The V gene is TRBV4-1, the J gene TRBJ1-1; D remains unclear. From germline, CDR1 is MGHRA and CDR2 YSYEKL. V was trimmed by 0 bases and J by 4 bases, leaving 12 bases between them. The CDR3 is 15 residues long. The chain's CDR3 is CASSQELASRTEAFF. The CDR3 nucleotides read TGCGCCAGCAGCCAAGAGTTGGCCTCTCGCACTGAAGCTTTCTTT.

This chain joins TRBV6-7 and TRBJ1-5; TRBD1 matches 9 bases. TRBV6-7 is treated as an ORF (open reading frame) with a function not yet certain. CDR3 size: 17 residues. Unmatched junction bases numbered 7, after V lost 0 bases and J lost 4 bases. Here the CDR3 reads CASSYSSTGGGNQPQHF. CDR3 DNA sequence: TGTGCCAGCAGTTACTCGTCGACAGGGGGAGGGAATCAGCCCCAGCATTTT.

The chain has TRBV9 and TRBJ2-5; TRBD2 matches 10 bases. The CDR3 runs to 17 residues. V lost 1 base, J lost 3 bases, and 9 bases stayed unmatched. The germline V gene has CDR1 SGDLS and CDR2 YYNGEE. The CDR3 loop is CASSVYDSGGKKETQYF. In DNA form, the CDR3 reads TGTGCCAGCAGCGTATATGATAGCGGGGGGAAAAAAGAGACCCAGTACTTC.

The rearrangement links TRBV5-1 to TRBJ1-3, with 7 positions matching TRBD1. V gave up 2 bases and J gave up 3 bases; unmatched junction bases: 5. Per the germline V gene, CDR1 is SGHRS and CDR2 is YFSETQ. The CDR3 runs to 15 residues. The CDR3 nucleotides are TGCGCCAGCAGCTTCGATACAGGGGTTGGAAACACCATATATTTT. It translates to CASSFDTGVGNTIYF.

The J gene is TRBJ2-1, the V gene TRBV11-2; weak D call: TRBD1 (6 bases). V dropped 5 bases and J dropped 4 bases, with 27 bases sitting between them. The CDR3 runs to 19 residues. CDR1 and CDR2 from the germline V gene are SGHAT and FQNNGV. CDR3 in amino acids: CASSAIEASRGRIYNEQFF. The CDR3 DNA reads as TGTGCCAGCAGCGCCATCGAGGCAAGCAGGGGACGGATTTACAATGAGCAGTTCTTC.

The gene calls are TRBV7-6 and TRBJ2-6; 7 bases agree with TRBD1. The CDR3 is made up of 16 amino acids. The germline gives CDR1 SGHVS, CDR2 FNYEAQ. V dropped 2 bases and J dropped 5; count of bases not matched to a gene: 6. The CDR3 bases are TGTGCCAGCAGCTTACCACAGGGGAAGAGGGCCAACGTCCTGACTTTC. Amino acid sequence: CASSLPQGKRANVLTF.

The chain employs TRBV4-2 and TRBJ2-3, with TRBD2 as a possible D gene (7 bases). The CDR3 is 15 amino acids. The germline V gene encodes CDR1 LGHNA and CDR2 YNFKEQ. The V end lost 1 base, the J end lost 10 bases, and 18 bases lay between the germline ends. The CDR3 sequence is CASSQGSSGGGSQYF. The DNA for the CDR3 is TGTGCCAGCAGCCAAGGAAGTTCTGGCGGGGGCTCGCAGTATTTT.

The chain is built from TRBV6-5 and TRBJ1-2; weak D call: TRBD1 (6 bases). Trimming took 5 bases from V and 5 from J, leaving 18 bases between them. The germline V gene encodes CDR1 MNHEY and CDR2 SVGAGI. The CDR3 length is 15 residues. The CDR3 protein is CASSTHGQYYYGYTF. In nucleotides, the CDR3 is TGTGCCAGCAGTACCCATGGACAGTACTATTATGGCTACACCTTC.

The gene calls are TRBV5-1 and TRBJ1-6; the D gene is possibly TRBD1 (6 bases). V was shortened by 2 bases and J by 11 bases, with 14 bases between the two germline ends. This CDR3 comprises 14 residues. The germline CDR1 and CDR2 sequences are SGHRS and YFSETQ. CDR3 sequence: CASSLGNGGPPLHF. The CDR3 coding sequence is TGCGCCAGCAGCTTAGGTAATGGGGGCCCACCCCTCCACTTT.

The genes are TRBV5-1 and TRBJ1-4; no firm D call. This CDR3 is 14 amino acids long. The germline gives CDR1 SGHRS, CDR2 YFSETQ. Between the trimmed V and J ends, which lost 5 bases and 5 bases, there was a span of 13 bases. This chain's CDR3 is CASSLRGSNEKLFF. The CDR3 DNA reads TGCGCCAGCAGTCTAAGAGGCTCAAATGAAAAACTGTTTTTT.